These 27 T cell receptor beta chains originate from one sample sequenced in a study of CD8+ T cells in alopecia areata. It was cDNA, reverse transcribed from extracted RNA, that served as the sequencing template. TCRdb keeps only in-frame clones here, not all; method: immunoSEQ multiplex PCR. This sample yields a few hundred thousand clones, of which approximately 65% are seen a single time; around 1.2% belongs to the top ten. This sample's treatment: oral pan-JAK inhibitor, 5-10 mg twice daily. The sequences come from CD4+ T cells sorted from blood, collected at roughly week 45, from a patient treated with tofacitinib. The receptors derive from a human donor with alopecia areata.

The chain has TRBV15 and TRBJ2-5; D gene unclear. This CDR3 is built from 14 residues. Germline V gene lookup returns CDR1 LNHNV and CDR2 YYDKDF (reference sequence). V was trimmed by 1 base and J by 5 bases, leaving 11 bases between them. The CDR3 nucleotides read TGTGCCACCAGCAGAGGGAAACAAGGGGAGACCCAGTACTTC. Protein: CATSRGKQGETQYF.

In nucleotides, the CDR3 is TGTGCCGCCCGGGAGGGGGCCGCAGATACGCAGTATTTT. Translated: CAAREGAADTQYF. The gene calls are TRBV10-3 and TRBJ2-3; maybe TRBD2 (8 bases). This CDR3 spans 13 amino acids. Per germline, CDR1 ENHRY and CDR2 SYGVKD. V was trimmed by 11 bases and J by 4 bases, leaving 16 bases between them.

Here the CDR3 reads CSVEGFGIRTEAFF. CDR3 in DNA: TGCAGCGTTGAAGGTTTTGGGATCCGGACTGAAGCTTTCTTT. The chain has TRBV29-1 and TRBJ1-1, with D unresolved. Trimming pared 1 base from V and 5 bases from J, leaving 14 bases between. Germline V CDR1 and CDR2: SQVTM, ANQGSEA. The CDR3 consists of 14 residues.

This clone was detected only a few times. The chain combines TRBV15 with TRBJ2-5; D may be TRBD2 (5 bases). Trimming shortened V by 0 bases and J by 3 bases, and 8 bases separated the two germline ends. The CDR3 loop spans 14 amino acids. Germline values: CDR1 LNHNV, CDR2 YYDKDF (reference sequence). The CDR3 nucleotides read TGTGCCACCAGCAGAGATCTACTAGAAGAGACCCAGTACTTC. Translation: CATSRDLLEETQYF.

In nucleotides, the CDR3 is TGCAGCGTTGACACAGGGGATTCGCACTATGGCTACACCTTC. Translated: CSVDTGDSHYGYTF. The rearrangement joins TRBV29-1 to TRBJ1-2, with 7 bases identical to TRBD1. Germline trimming cut 3 bases from V and 3 bases from J; bases unmatched to any gene: 7. Germline loops: CDR1 SQVTM, CDR2 ANQGSEA. CDR3 size: 14 residues.

V and J are TRBV19 and TRBJ1-1, with unresolved D. CDR3 length: 13 residues. Germline CDR1 LNHDA, CDR2 SQIVND (reference sequence). V was trimmed by 2 bases and J by 0 bases, leaving 4 bases between them. This CDR3 is CASSIKMNTEAFF. As DNA, the CDR3 is TGTGCCAGTAGTATAAAGATGAACACTGAAGCTTTCTTT.

The chain employs TRBV2 and TRBJ2-3; D is unresolved. The ends were cut back, 4 bases at V and 0 bases at J, with 8 bases in the middle. Germline-derived CDR1 and CDR2 are SNHLY and FYNNEI. This CDR3 is 14 amino acids long. The CDR3 bases are TGTGCCAGCAGTGCCCTAATTAGCACAGATACGCAGTATTTT. Protein product: CASSALISTDTQYF. Filled out from reference TRBV2 and TRBJ2-3, the complete variable domain reads EPEVTQTPSHQVTQMGQEVILRCVPISNHLYFYWYRQILGQKVEFLVSFYNNEISEKSEIFDDQFSVERPDGSNFTLKIRSTKLEDSAMYFCASSALISTDTQYFGPGTRLTVL.

This clone was found a few times. The chain joins TRBV19 to TRBJ2-1; TRBD1 matches at 8 bases. The CDR3 length is 15 residues. The ends lost 6 bases at V and 6 bases at J; junction bases unmatched: 10. From germline, CDR1 is LNHDA and CDR2 SQIVND (reference sequence). The chain's CDR3 is CASRVRPDRGNEQFF. The CDR3 DNA follows: TGTGCCAGTAGGGTACGGCCCGACAGGGGCAATGAGCAGTTCTTC.

In this sample, this clone turned up a few times. The genes are TRBV29-1 and TRBJ1-2, with 7 bases that match TRBD1. Unmatched junction bases numbered 8, after V lost 7 bases and J lost 6 bases. From germline, CDR1 is SQVTM and CDR2 ANQGSEA. The CDR3 covers 12 residues. DNA for the CDR3: TGCAGCGCCCGGGACAGCAGGGATGGCTACACCTTC. Its protein is CSARDSRDGYTF.

This chain uses TRBV29-1 with TRBJ2-5; D could derive from TRBD1 or TRBD2 (5 bases each). CDR1 is SQVTM, CDR2 ANQGSEA, per germline. The CDR3 is 17 amino acids. V lost 4 bases and J lost 4, with 25 bases in between. The CDR3 reads CSVVSGTGRSRRETQYF. CDR3 bases: TGCAGCGTTGTGTCCGGGACCGGTAGGTCTCGAAGAGAGACCCAGTACTTC.

V usage is TRBV27 and J usage is TRBJ2-1; D perhaps matches TRBD2 (6 bases). The CDR3 spans 18 residues. The germline gives CDR1 MNHEY, CDR2 SMNVEV (reference sequence). Between the trimmed V and J ends, which lost 5 bases and 0 bases, there was a span of 20 bases. For the CDR3, the DNA is TGTGCCAGCAGTCCCCGCGGGAAAGCGGACTTCTCCTACAATGAGCAGTTCTTC. It yields the protein CASSPRGKADFSYNEQFF.

The chain uses TRBV27 and TRBJ2-6; 7 bases match TRBD1. There are 15 residues in the CDR3. Trimming removed 4 bases from V and 4 bases from J; junction bases left unmatched: 4. Per germline, CDR1 MNHEY and CDR2 SMNVEV (reference sequence). The CDR3 loop reads CASSSYRGGANVLTF. As DNA, the CDR3 is TGTGCCAGCAGTTCGTACAGGGGAGGGGCCAACGTCCTGACTTTC.

Only a few counts were recorded for this clone. The gene calls are TRBV7-2 and TRBJ2-7, with D maybe TRBD2 (6 bases). CDR3 length equals 14 residues. Germline values: CDR1 SGHTA, CDR2 FQGNSA. V was shortened by 5 bases and J by 1 base, with 12 bases between the two germline ends. The DNA of the CDR3 is TGTGCCAGCAGCCCCCGGGCGGGGTCCTACGAGCAGTACTTC. Amino acid sequence: CASSPRAGSYEQYF.

The chain carries TRBV4-3 and TRBJ2-7; tentative D call: TRBD2 (6 bases). The V end lost 4 bases, the J end lost 2 bases, and 9 bases lay between the germline ends. The germline V gene encodes CDR1 LGHNA and CDR2 YSLEER. The CDR3 spans 13 residues. Here the CDR3 DNA reads TGCGCCAGCAGCCGGGGGGTGGCCTACGAGCAGTACTTC. This translates into CASSRGVAYEQYF.

V and J are TRBV2 and TRBJ1-2; TRBD1 agrees at 10 bases. The CDR3 contains 15 residues. J was trimmed by 4 bases and V by 6 bases; bases with no gene match: 8. Looked up from germline, CDR1 is SNHLY and CDR2 is FYNNEI. The CDR3 nucleotides are TGTGCCAGCAGCGCAGACAGGGGGCGATTCTATGGCTACACCTTC. Amino acids: CASSADRGRFYGYTF.

The rearrangement links TRBV30 to TRBJ1-2; perhaps TRBD1 as D (5 bases). The CDR3 has 14 amino acids. V lost 5 bases and J 0 bases, leaving 13 bases between the germline ends. CDR1 GTSNPN and CDR2 SVGIG come from the germline V gene (reference sequence). The CDR3 here is CAWSRAGSNYGYTF. The DNA of the CDR3 is TGTGCCTGGTCGAGGGCAGGGTCTAACTATGGCTACACCTTC. Complete variable domain (other parts from reference TRBV30 and TRBJ1-2): SQTIHQWPATLVQPVGSPLSLECTVEGTSNPNLYWYRQAAGRGLQLLFYSVGIGQISSEVPQNLSASRPQDRQFILSSKKLLLSDSGFYLCAWSRAGSNYGYTFGSGTRLTVV.

This clone turned up a few times. The V and J genes are TRBV30 and TRBJ2-5; 13 nucleotides align to TRBD2. This CDR3 spans 18 amino acids. Losses at the gene ends were 2 bases for V and 2 bases for J; bases not matched to a gene: 11. Germline loops: CDR1 GTSNPN, CDR2 SVGIG (reference sequence). CDR3 residues: CAWSIFRLAGGDQETQYF. CDR3 DNA sequence: TGTGCCTGGAGTATATTCCGACTAGCGGGGGGTGATCAAGAGACCCAGTACTTC.

This sequence joins TRBV7-9 and TRBJ2-7; D may be TRBD1 or TRBD2 (5 bases each). CDR1 SEHNR and CDR2 FQNEAQ come from the germline V gene (reference sequence). CDR3 length equals 13 residues. V lost 4 bases and J lost 3, with 10 bases in between. The CDR3 sequence is CASSSPGGYEQYF. The CDR3 DNA is TGTGCCAGCAGCTCCCCTGGGGGCTACGAGCAGTACTTC.

The J gene is TRBJ2-4, the V gene TRBV13; TRBD2 matches at 7 bases. CDR1 PRHDT and CDR2 FYEKMQ come from the germline V gene (reference sequence). V shed 2 bases and J 2 bases; nucleotides not matched to a gene: 12. The CDR3 is 18 residues long. The CDR3: CASSLSPPLRGTKNIQYF. In DNA form, the CDR3 reads TGTGCCAGCAGCTTATCCCCCCCTCTGCGGGGGACCAAAAACATTCAGTACTTC.

This clone was found a few times. At the DNA level, this CDR3 is encoded by other sequences in the same sample as well. V and J are TRBV20-1 and TRBJ2-1, with a weak D call TRBD2 (5 bases). Germline-derived CDR1 and CDR2 are DFQATT and SNEGSKA (reference sequence). V was trimmed by 1 base and J by 8 bases, leaving 6 bases between them. There are 11 residues in the CDR3. The CDR3 nucleotides read TGCAGTGCTAGAGGGACTGATGAGCAGTTCTTC. Encoded protein: CSARGTDEQFF.

The CDR3 sequence: CASSRLAGGHNEQFF. The CDR3 coding sequence is TGCGCCAGCAGCCGACTAGCGGGGGGGCACAATGAGCAGTTCTTC. V usage is TRBV4-3 and J usage is TRBJ2-1; 14 nucleotides match TRBD2. Germline-derived CDR1 and CDR2 are LGHNA and YSLEER. There are 15 residues in the CDR3. The junction had 1 base not matched to a gene; V was cut back by 4 bases and J by 5 bases.

This chain connects TRBV7-2 to TRBJ1-2; D ambiguous. Germline CDR1 is SGHTA and CDR2 is FQGNSA. V lost 3 bases, J lost 5 bases, and 13 bases lay in between. The length of the CDR3 is 14 residues. Here the CDR3 reads CASSFGRGNYGYTF. The DNA for the CDR3 is TGTGCCAGCAGCTTCGGGCGCGGTAATTATGGCTACACCTTC.

This clone was seen only a few times. The chain uses TRBV9 and TRBJ1-2; maybe TRBD1 (5 bases). The V and J ends lost 0 bases and 3 bases respectively, with 6 bases between them. Germline CDR1 reads SGDLS; CDR2 reads YYNGEE. The CDR3 is 13 amino acids. The CDR3 protein is CASSVEGHYGYTF. The CDR3 bases are TGTGCCAGCAGCGTAGAGGGACACTATGGCTACACCTTC.

The CDR3 spells CASSEGDRGLYGYTF. The CDR3 DNA reads as TGTGCCAGCAGTGAGGGGGACAGGGGGCTCTATGGCTACACCTTC. The rearrangement uses TRBV6-1 and TRBJ1-2, with TRBD1 identical over 12 bases. V lost 3 bases, J lost 4 bases, and 3 bases stayed unmatched. The germline V gene has CDR1 MNHNS and CDR2 SASEGT. This CDR3 region has 15 residues.

On this clone: This sample includes further DNA sequences coding for the same CDR3. The CDR3 DNA sequence: TGCGCCAGCAGCGCTCTAGGTGCAACTAATGAAAAACTGTTTTTT. Its protein is CASSALGATNEKLFF. The chain uses TRBV5-1 and TRBJ1-4; D remains ambiguous. The CDR3 is 15 residues long. Between the trimmed V and J ends, which lost 4 bases and 0 bases, there was a span of 10 bases. CDR1 is SGHRS and CDR2 is YFSETQ in the germline V gene.

The chain recombines TRBV5-6 with TRBJ1-4; 10 positions match TRBD1. V was pared by 0 bases and J by 10 bases, with 6 bases of the junction left unmatched. The CDR3 loop spans 15 amino acids. Germline V gives CDR1 SGHDT, CDR2 YYEEEE. CDR3 sequence: CASSLGRQGARKLFF. CDR3 nucleotide sequence: TGTGCCAGCAGCTTGGGTAGACAGGGGGCCCGAAAACTGTTTTTT.

The chain has TRBV30 and TRBJ1-1, with D unresolved. The germline V gene encodes CDR1 GTSNPN and CDR2 SVGIG (reference sequence). Trimming shortened V by 2 bases and J by 2 bases, and 12 bases separated the two germline ends. CDR3 length: 14 amino acids. This CDR3 is CAWSLGQPNTEAFF. The CDR3 DNA is TGTGCCTGGAGTCTTGGGCAGCCAAACACTGAAGCTTTCTTT.